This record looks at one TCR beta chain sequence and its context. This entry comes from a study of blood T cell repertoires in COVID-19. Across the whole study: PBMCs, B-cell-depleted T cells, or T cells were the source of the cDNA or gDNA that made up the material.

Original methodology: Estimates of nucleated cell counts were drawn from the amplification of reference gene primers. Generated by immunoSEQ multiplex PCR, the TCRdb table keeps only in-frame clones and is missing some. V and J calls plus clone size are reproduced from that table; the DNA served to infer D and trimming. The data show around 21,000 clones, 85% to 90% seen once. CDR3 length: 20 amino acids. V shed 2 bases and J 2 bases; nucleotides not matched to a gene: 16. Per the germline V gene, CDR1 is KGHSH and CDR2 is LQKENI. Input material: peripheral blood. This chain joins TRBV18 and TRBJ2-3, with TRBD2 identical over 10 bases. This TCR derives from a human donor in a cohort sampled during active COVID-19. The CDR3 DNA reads TGTGCCAGCTCACCAGCAGGACTAGCGGATCGCCCAGTTATCACAGATACGCAGTATTTT. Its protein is CASSPAGLADRPVITDTQYF.